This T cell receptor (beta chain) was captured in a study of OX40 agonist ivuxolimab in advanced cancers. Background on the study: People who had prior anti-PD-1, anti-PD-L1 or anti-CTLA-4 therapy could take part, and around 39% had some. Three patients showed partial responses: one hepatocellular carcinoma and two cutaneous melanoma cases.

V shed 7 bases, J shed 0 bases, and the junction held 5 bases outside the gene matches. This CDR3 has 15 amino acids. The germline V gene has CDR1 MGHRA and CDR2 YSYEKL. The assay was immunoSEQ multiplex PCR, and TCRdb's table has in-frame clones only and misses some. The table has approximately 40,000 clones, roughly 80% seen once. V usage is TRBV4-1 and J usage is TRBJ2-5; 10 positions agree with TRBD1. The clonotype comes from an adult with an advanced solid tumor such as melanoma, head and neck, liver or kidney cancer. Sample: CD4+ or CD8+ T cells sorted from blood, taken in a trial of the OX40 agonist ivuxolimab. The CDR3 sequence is CASTKDRGYQETQYF. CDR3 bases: TGCGCCAGCACCAAGGACAGGGGGTACCAAGAGACCCAGTACTTC.